This T cell receptor beta chain is from a study of breast tumors, draining lymph nodes, adjacent tissues. Notes on the study in general: Tumor and nontumor repertoires were significantly more similar in luminal-like than in basal-like breast cancer. That most tumor T cells come from lymph nodes remained unproven.

CDR1 is MNHNY and CDR2 is SVGAGI in the germline V gene (reference sequence). The CDR3 consists of 13 residues. TCRdb itself ran the multiplex PCR reads through MiXCR, one entry per CDR3 protein. Here the sample spans 50,000 to 85,000 distinct CDR3 sequences, less than 45% being singletons. On this clonotype itself: Its antigen is still unknown. A much larger clonotype is one base distant, so this may be a read error.

This TCR was recovered from a female donor with breast cancer. Some clones in this sample may be carry-over from other donors' samples. The sequencing sample was made of breast tumor tissue. This chain joins TRBV6-6 and TRBJ2-1, with D possibly called TRBD1 or TRBD2 (5 bases each). CDR3 residues: CASKATDYNEQLF. As DNA, the CDR3 is TGTGCCAGCAAAGCGACAGACTACAATGAGCAGCTCTTC.